This T cell receptor beta chain derives from a study of T-cell memory formation after mild COVID-19. Study-wide context: Clusters of TCRs were largely donor specific.

TCRalpha and TCRbeta libraries used 5'RACE with constant-segment primers and UMIs. TCRdb processed the 5' RACE reads anew with MiXCR; each CDR3 protein has one entry. The sample records about 210,000 distinct CDR3 sequences, around 26% being singletons. The sequence was collected from an adult woman who had mild COVID-19 (a few samples of this study predate the infection). Cell type and time point are not known. The sample taken for sequencing was PBMCs or a T cell subset sorted from them (not recorded which).

CDR3 bases: TGCGCCAGCAGCTCGACAAAAAAGGCTCCAGGGAACACCGGGGAGCTGTTTTTT. Translated, it gives CASSSTKKAPGNTGELFF. The V gene is TRBV5-1, the J gene TRBJ2-2, with unresolved D. With 3 bases removed from V and 1 base from J, the gap between germline ends came to 19 bases. Germline V CDR1 and CDR2: SGHRS, YFSETQ. The CDR3 is 18 amino acids. Combining the CDR3 with reference TRBV5-1 and TRBJ2-2 gives the whole variable domain KAGVTQTPRYLIKTRGQQVTLSCSPISGHRSVSWYQQTPGQGLQFLFEYFSETQRNKGNFPGRFSGRQFSNSRSEMNVSTLELGDSALYLCASSSTKKAPGNTGELFFGEGSRLTVL.